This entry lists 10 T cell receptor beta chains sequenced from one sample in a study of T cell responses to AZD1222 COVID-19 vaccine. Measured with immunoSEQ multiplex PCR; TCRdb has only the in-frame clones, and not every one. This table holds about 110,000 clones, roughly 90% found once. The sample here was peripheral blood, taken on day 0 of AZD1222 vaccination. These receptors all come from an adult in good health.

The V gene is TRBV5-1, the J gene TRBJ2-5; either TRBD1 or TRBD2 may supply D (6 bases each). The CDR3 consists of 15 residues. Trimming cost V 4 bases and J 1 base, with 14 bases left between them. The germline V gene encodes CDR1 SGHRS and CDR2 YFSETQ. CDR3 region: CASSPQGGTQETQYF. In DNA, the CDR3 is TGCGCCAGCAGCCCTCAAGGGGGGACCCAAGAGACCCAGTACTTC.

The chain's CDR3 is CASSPVGAAVGELFF. The CDR3 DNA follows: TGTGCCAGCAGCCCAGTGGGGGCGGCGGTCGGGGAGCTGTTTTTT. The chain recombines TRBV7-2 with TRBJ2-2, with a possible D match to TRBD1 (6 bases). V lost 5 bases to trimming and J lost 7 bases, with 17 bases between them. CDR1 is SGHTA, CDR2 FQGNSA, per germline. The CDR3 runs to 15 residues.

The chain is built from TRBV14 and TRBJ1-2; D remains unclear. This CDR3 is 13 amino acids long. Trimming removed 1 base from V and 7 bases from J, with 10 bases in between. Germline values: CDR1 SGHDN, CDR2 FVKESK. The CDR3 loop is CASSQVGGLGYTF. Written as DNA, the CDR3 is TGTGCCAGCAGCCAAGTGGGTGGTCTTGGCTACACCTTC.

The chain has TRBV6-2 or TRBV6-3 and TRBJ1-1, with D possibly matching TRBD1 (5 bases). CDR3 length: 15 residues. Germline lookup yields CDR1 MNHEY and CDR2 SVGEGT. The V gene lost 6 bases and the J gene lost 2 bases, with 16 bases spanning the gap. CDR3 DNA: TGTGCCAGCAGCACCGGGACCCTGGGCAACACTGAAGCTTTCTTT. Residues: CASSTGTLGNTEAFF.

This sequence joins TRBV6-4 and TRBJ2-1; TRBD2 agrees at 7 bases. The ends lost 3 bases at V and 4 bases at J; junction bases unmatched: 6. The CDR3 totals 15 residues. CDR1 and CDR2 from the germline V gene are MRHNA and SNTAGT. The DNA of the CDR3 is TGTGCCAGCAGTGAACAGCGGGGCGCATACAATGAGCAGTTCTTC. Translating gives CASSEQRGAYNEQFF.

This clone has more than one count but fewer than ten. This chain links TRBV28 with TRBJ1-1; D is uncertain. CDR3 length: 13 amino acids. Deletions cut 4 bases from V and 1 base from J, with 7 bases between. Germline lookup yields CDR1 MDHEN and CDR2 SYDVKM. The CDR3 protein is CASSYGENTEAFF. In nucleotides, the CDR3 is TGTGCCAGCAGTTACGGGGAGAACACTGAAGCTTTCTTT.

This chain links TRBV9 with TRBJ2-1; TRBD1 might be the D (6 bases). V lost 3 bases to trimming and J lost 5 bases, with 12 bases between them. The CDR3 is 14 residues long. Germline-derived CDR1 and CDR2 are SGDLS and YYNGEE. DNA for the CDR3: TGTGCCAGCAGCGACCGTTACAGGGACAATGAGCAGTTCTTC. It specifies CASSDRYRDNEQFF.

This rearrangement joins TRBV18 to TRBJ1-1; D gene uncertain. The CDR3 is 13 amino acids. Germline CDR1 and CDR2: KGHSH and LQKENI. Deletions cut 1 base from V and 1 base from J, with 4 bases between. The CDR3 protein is CASSPLGNTEAFF. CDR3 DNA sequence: TGTGCCAGCTCACCACTGGGGAACACTGAAGCTTTCTTT.

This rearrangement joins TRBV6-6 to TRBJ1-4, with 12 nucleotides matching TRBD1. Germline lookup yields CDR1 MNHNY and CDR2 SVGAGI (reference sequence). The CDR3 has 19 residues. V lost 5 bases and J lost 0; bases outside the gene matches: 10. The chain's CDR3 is CASSPGQGARGPTNEKLFF. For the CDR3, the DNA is TGTGCCAGCAGTCCGGGACAGGGGGCTCGCGGACCAACTAATGAAAAACTGTTTTTT.

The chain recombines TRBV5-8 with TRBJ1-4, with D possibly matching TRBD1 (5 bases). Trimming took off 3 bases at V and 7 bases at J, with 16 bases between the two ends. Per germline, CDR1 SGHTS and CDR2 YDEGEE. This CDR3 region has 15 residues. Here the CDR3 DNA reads TGTGCCAGCAGCTCCAGGGAAGGTCGAGCTGAAAAACTGTTTTTT. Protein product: CASSSREGRAEKLFF.